This record covers a single T cell receptor beta chain. CDR1 is MGHRA, CDR2 YSYEKL, per germline. The CDR3 spans 15 residues. TCRdb derives one entry per CDR3 protein from the 5' RACE reads, leaving out DNA. Its listing shows roughly 160,000 distinct CDR3 sequences. The data stem from a study of T cells expressing NK-cell markers. This receptor was taken from a man aged 18 to 70 in good health. V is TRBV4-1 and J is TRBJ2-1; the TCRdb call, TRBD1, lacks DNA for checking. Material for sequencing was blood T cells: a sorted CD56 or NKG2C T cell subset, CD4+ or CD8+ T cells, or bulk PBMC T cells (not recorded which). Here the CDR3 reads CASSDPSTGSNEQFF.